The 10 T cell receptor beta chains below come from one sample, sequenced in a study of neoadjuvant anti-PD-1 for oral cavity cancer. Repertoires were generated with immunoSEQ multiplex PCR, while TCRdb's copy carries only in-frame clones and drops some. The sample lists 60,000 to 75,000 clones; approximately 79% were seen once. Specimen: PBMCs, collected before nivolumab (anti-PD-1) treatment. These receptors all stem from a person between 35 and 79 years old with oral cavity squamous cell carcinoma.

This rearrangement joins TRBV30 to TRBJ2-1; D not certain. V lost 0 bases, J lost 9 bases, and 9 bases lay in between. The CDR3 runs 12 residues. Per germline, CDR1 GTSNPN and CDR2 SVGIG (reference sequence). The CDR3 is CAWSVTDGEQFF. The CDR3 nucleotides read TGTGCCTGGAGTGTGACTGATGGTGAGCAGTTCTTC.

This clone was detected once. The gene calls are TRBV2 and TRBJ1-2, with D possibly matching TRBD1 (5 bases). Trimming removed 3 bases from V and 0 bases from J, with 14 bases in between. The CDR3 totals 16 residues. Germline CDR1 SNHLY, CDR2 FYNNEI. CDR3 in amino acids: CASSDGGGLPNYGYTF. CDR3 nucleotide sequence: TGTGCCAGCAGTGATGGGGGGGGACTTCCTAACTATGGCTACACCTTC.

The rearrangement links TRBV5-4 to TRBJ2-7; unclear D gene. The V end lost 4 bases, the J end lost 5 bases, and 19 bases lay between the germline ends. Germline CDR1 reads SGHNT; CDR2 reads YYREEE (reference sequence). The CDR3 totals 15 residues. Here the CDR3 DNA reads TGTGCCAGCAGCCCCGGTTCTCGGGTAATTGACGAGCAGTACTTC. Protein product: CASSPGSRVIDEQYF.

This chain joins TRBV5-1 and TRBJ2-1; no clear D gene. The CDR3 length is 15 residues. CDR1 is SGHRS and CDR2 is YFSETQ in the germline V gene. V lost 0 bases and J 0 bases, leaving 7 bases between the germline ends. CDR3 amino acids: CASSLGLSSYNEQFF. CDR3 in DNA: TGCGCCAGCAGCTTGGGTCTCAGCTCCTACAATGAGCAGTTCTTC.

This chain uses TRBV27 with TRBJ1-6, with D perhaps matching TRBD1 (6 bases). Trimming shortened V by 7 bases and J by 4 bases, and 14 bases separated the two germline ends. Germline V CDR1 and CDR2: MNHEY, SMNVEV (reference sequence). CDR3 size: 15 residues. The chain's CDR3 is CASTGGSLYNSPLHF. The DNA for the CDR3 is TGTGCCAGCACGGGGGGCTCCCTTTATAATTCACCCCTCCACTTT.

This rearrangement joins TRBV6-5 to TRBJ1-5; D remains ambiguous. This CDR3 region has 15 residues. V lost 7 bases and J lost 3, with 16 bases in between. The germline V gene has CDR1 MNHEY and CDR2 SVGAGI. DNA for the CDR3: TGTGCCAGCACATCCCAAGGTCGGCCCAATCAGCCCCAGCATTTT. Translated, it gives CASTSQGRPNQPQHF.

The chain combines TRBV28 with TRBJ2-7; 8 bases are shared with TRBD1. V was pared by 0 bases and J by 1 base, with 8 bases of the junction left unmatched. CDR1 and CDR2 (germline): MDHEN, SYDVKM. The CDR3 length is 17 residues. CDR3 loop: CASSLWDRVVRSYEQYF. In DNA, the CDR3 is TGTGCCAGCAGTTTATGGGACAGGGTTGTTCGTTCCTACGAGCAGTACTTC.

The CDR3 region is CASSRFPTGVEGNEQFF. The DNA for the CDR3 is TGTGCCAGCAGCCGATTTCCCACAGGGGTGGAGGGAAATGAGCAGTTCTTC. V usage is TRBV7-2 and J usage is TRBJ2-1, with D possibly matching TRBD1 (7 bases). This CDR3 is built from 17 residues. In germline, CDR1 is SGHTA, CDR2 FQGNSA. Trimming shortened V by 5 bases and J by 7 bases, and 24 bases separated the two germline ends.

This chain links TRBV9 with TRBJ1-2, with TRBD1 matching over 8 bases. Germline lookup yields CDR1 SGDLS and CDR2 YYNGEE. This CDR3 comprises 16 residues. J gave up 3 bases and V 0 bases, and 7 bases lay outside the gene matches. The CDR3 region has the DNA TGTGCCAGCAGCGTAGCGGTCGGCAGGGGGCACTATGGCTACACCTTC. This translates into CASSVAVGRGHYGYTF.

This clone was seen just once. The chain uses TRBV29-1 and TRBJ2-3; D might be TRBD1 (6 bases). Trimming shortened V by 6 bases and J by 5 bases, and 6 bases separated the two germline ends. The CDR3 extends over 10 amino acids. Germline V CDR1 and CDR2: SQVTM, ANQGSEA. CDR3 residues: CSVGGDTQYF. The CDR3 nucleotides are TGCAGCGTAGGGGGAGATACGCAGTATTTT.